These T cell receptor beta chains were read from a single sample in a study of T cells in Graves' hyperthyroidism and ophthalmopathy. TCRdb reprocessed the multiplex PCR reads via MiXCR and lists one record per CDR3 protein. The sample contains around 700,000 distinct CDR3 sequences, 18% of which appear only once. The sequenced material came from blood. These receptors came from a woman aged 50 to 60 with Graves' hyperthyroidism that later progressed to Graves' ophthalmopathy. Each CDR3 is given with its conserved first and last residue. D genes are given only for firm matches.

TRBV19	-	TRBJ2-1	CASSILRPKDINEQFF
TRBV12-3/TRBV12-4	TRBD1	TRBJ1-2	CASSSYRGNHYGYTF
TRBV29-1	-	TRBJ1-1	CSAGGLVNTEAFF
TRBV5-1	-	TRBJ2-2	CASSWGRENTGELFF
TRBV20-1	TRBD1	TRBJ1-2	CSAKRQGRDGYTF
TRBV7-9	-	TRBJ2-7	CASSFDLTYEQYF
TRBV27	-	TRBJ1-2	CASSLSDDGERGYTF
TRBV5-1	-	TRBJ1-1	CASSLAGGVEAFF
TRBV7-2	TRBD2	TRBJ2-2	CASSFGLAGALNTGELFF
TRBV20-1	TRBD1	TRBJ1-1	CSAKAGTGNTEAFF
TRBV30	TRBD1	TRBJ1-6	CAWNPKGTDNSPLHF
TRBV3-1	TRBD1	TRBJ2-7	CASSPRTGKNYEQYF
TRBV7-9	-	TRBJ1-3	CASSVVVLSGNTIYF
TRBV11-2	TRBD2	TRBJ2-1	CASLAGNGYNEQFF
TRBV18	TRBD2	TRBJ2-1	CASSRVIAGGLYNEQFF
TRBV15	-	TRBJ2-7	CATSRVFSYEQYF
TRBV12-3/TRBV12-4	-	TRBJ2-1	CASSPNQNEQFF
TRBV6-1	TRBD2	TRBJ2-2	CASSRSGGAAGELFF
TRBV5-1	-	TRBJ2-2	CASSLGGSTYTGELFF
TRBV7-6	TRBD1	TRBJ1-6	CASSATDREGSPLHF
TRBV12-3/TRBV12-4	-	TRBJ2-3	CASSLGDLSTDTQYF
TRBV7-9	TRBD2	TRBJ2-5	CASSILAGEETQYF
TRBV12-3/TRBV12-4	TRBD1	TRBJ2-2	CASRRTGGTGELFF
TRBV6-2/TRBV6-3	-	TRBJ1-5	CASSYRGGSQPQHF
TRBV29-1	-	TRBJ1-2	CSVEGGTGNTLPYGYTF
TRBV6-1	TRBD1	TRBJ2-7	CASFGTAYEQYF
TRBV5-5	TRBD1	TRBJ1-4	CASSWPGQVNEKLFF
TRBV10-2	-	TRBJ1-1	CASSEYNTNTEAFF
TRBV20-1	-	TRBJ2-2	CSARDGVRPDTGELFF
TRBV30	-	TRBJ2-1	CAWAGTLNYNEQFF
TRBV13	TRBD2	TRBJ2-1	CASSPGTSGGAIEFF
TRBV15	-	TRBJ1-2	CATSREAGNGYTF
TRBV9	-	TRBJ1-1	CASSVGSSDRTEAFF
TRBV7-8	-	TRBJ2-1	CASPRDNEQFF
TRBV4-1	-	TRBJ2-7	CASSQEAYSPSASYEQYF
TRBV7-3	TRBD1	TRBJ2-5	CASSLTGTGETQYF
TRBV27	TRBD1	TRBJ1-1	CASEKPDREAFF
TRBV7-3	TRBD2	TRBJ2-1	CASSPERGYNEQFF
TRBV5-5	TRBD1	TRBJ2-1	CASSARGTSYNEQFF
TRBV7-2	TRBD1	TRBJ2-3	CASSNHRGWSTDTQYF
TRBV27	-	TRBJ2-2	CASTFLAGLGGGTGELFF
TRBV20-1	-	TRBJ2-1	CSAYAGLNNGQFF
TRBV20-1	TRBD1	TRBJ2-2	CSAKRQGLNTGELFF
TRBV10-2	-	TRBJ1-2	CASSASGTYYGYTF
TRBV7-6	-	TRBJ1-5	CASSLEPAGRNNQPQHF
TRBV6-1	-	TRBJ2-2	CASSEFLFGDSSNTGELFF
TRBV20-1	-	TRBJ1-1	CSARDSLPLTGTEAFF